The next 11 T cell receptor beta chains were all read from a single sample in a study of T cells in Graves' hyperthyroidism and ophthalmopathy. Authors of the study amplified TCR beta CDR3 regions from RNA transcripts. First-round RT-PCR with HTBI primers amplified the TCR CDR3 region. One entry per CDR3 protein results from TCRdb running MiXCR on the multiplex PCR reads. The table shows about 210,000 distinct CDR3 sequences, with over 15% occurring only once. Sample: blood. Receptors were obtained from a man in his fifties or sixties with Graves' hyperthyroidism.

This clonotype was seen at least ten times. The CDR3 reads CASSRGRGRRITNYGYTF. As DNA, the CDR3 is TGTGCCAGCAGCAGAGGGAGGGGACGGCGGATTACTAACTATGGCTACACCTTC. V is TRBV11-3 and J is TRBJ1-2, with D maybe TRBD1 (5 bases). V lost 5 bases to trimming and J lost 0 bases, with 22 bases between them. CDR1 SGHNT and CDR2 YENEEA come from the germline V gene. This CDR3 has 18 residues.

This clonotype has just a few counts. The chain has TRBV27 and TRBJ2-5; the D is unclear. Between the trimmed V and J ends, which lost 8 bases and 5 bases, there was a span of 21 bases. The length of the CDR3 is 15 residues. CDR1 and CDR2 (germline): MNHEY, SMNVEV (reference sequence). Here the CDR3 reads CASSPLGPDGETQYF. In DNA form, the CDR3 reads TGTGCCAGCTCCCCCTTGGGTCCTGATGGGGAGACCCAGTACTTC.

This clonotype was recorded many times. The chain links TRBV7-9 to TRBJ2-7; the D is unclear. Germline CDR1 and CDR2: SEHNR and FQNEAQ (reference sequence). Trimming removed 5 bases at V and 6 bases at J, with 17 bases between. The CDR3 length is 14 residues. CDR3 nucleotides: TGTGCCAGCAGCCGCACACCCCTGTCTCCCGAGCAGTACTTC. The encoded protein is CASSRTPLSPEQYF.

This clonotype has at least ten counts. The chain uses TRBV29-1 and TRBJ2-7; the D gene could be TRBD1 or TRBD2 (7 bases each). CDR1 SQVTM and CDR2 ANQGSEA come from the germline V gene. The CDR3 has 15 residues. The V end lost 2 bases, the J end lost 1 base, and 15 bases lay between the germline ends. The CDR3, as DNA: TGCAGCGTTGAATCTAGCGGCAGGGGGTCCTACGAGCAGTACTTC. Residues: CSVESSGRGSYEQYF.

This clonotype was seen many times. The chain carries TRBV20-1 and TRBJ2-1, with TRBD2 matching 7 bases. This CDR3 is 20 amino acids long. V lost 2 bases, J lost 1 base, and 20 bases stayed unmatched. Germline V gene sequence: CDR1 DFQATT, CDR2 SNEGSKA (reference sequence). Here the CDR3 DNA reads TGCAGTGCTAGATACCCCCCCGGGACTACGAAATGGAGGTCCTACAATGAGCAGTTCTTC. This sequence encodes CSARYPPGTTKWRSYNEQFF.

The chain recombines TRBV20-1 with TRBJ2-7; 11 bases are shared with TRBD2. Germline V gene data show CDR1 as DFQATT and CDR2 as SNEGSKA (reference sequence). The CDR3 spans 13 residues. J was trimmed by 2 bases and V by 4 bases; bases with no gene match: 1. In DNA form, the CDR3 reads TGCAGTGCTATGACTAGCGGGGCCTACGAGCAGTACTTC. Translated, it gives CSAMTSGAYEQYF.

In this sample, this clonotype turned up many times. CDR3 sequence (DNA): TGTGCCTGGAGTGTACATGGGAGACTAGCGGGAGGACCTAGCACAGATACGCAGTATTTT. Its translation: CAWSVHGRLAGGPSTDTQYF. The chain carries TRBV30 and TRBJ2-3; 13 bases are shared with TRBD2. In germline, CDR1 is GTSNPN, CDR2 SVGIG (reference sequence). The CDR3 sequence is 20 residues long. V lost 0 bases to trimming and J lost 0 bases; unmatched junction nucleotides: 12.

This clonotype turned up a few times. CDR3 sequence reads: CSASKLAGVGELFF. The CDR3 DNA sequence: TGCAGTGCTTCAAAACTAGCGGGCGTCGGGGAGCTGTTTTTT. The gene calls are TRBV20-1 and TRBJ2-2; 9 nucleotides match TRBD2. The CDR3 length is 14 residues. CDR1 and CDR2 from the germline V gene are DFQATT and SNEGSKA (reference sequence). The ends lost 5 bases at V and 7 bases at J; junction bases unmatched: 8.

This clonotype came up a few times. The junction and the germline gene differ at one end; a read error may be behind it. The rearrangement joins TRBV28 to TRBJ2-5, with TRBD1 as a possible D gene (7 bases). The CDR3 spans 12 residues. CDR1 is MDHEN, CDR2 SYDVKM, per germline. The CDR3 bases are TGTGCCAGCAGTTTCATGGGCGGGACAGCTCACTTC. This sequence encodes CASSFMGGTAHF.

The sample holds many counts of this clonotype. The CDR3 is CASAGGGLYNQPQHF. The CDR3 DNA reads as TGTGCCAGCGCAGGCGGGGGCTTATACAATCAGCCCCAGCATTTT. The V and J genes are TRBV12-3 or TRBV12-4 and TRBJ1-5; a possible D gene is TRBD1 (6 bases). The CDR3 is 15 amino acids. The V end was cut by 8 bases, the J end by 3 bases, with 17 bases between.

V is TRBV19 and J is TRBJ2-1, with 11 positions matching TRBD2. CDR3 size: 16 residues. CDR1 and CDR2 from the germline V gene are LNHDA and SQIVND (reference sequence). V gave up 5 bases and J gave up 7 bases; unmatched junction bases: 10. CDR3 region: CASSPPLASGRNEQFF. Written as DNA, the CDR3 is TGTGCCAGTAGTCCACCGTTGGCTAGCGGGAGGAATGAGCAGTTCTTC. The variable domain in full, with the rest retrieved from reference TRBV19 and TRBJ2-1, is DGGITQSPKYLFRKEGQNVTLSCEQNLNHDAMYWYRQDPGQGLRLIYYSQIVNDFQKGDIAEGYSVSREKKESFPLTVTSAQKNPTAFYLCASSPPLASGRNEQFFGPGTRLTVL.